This record concerns one T cell receptor beta chain sequence. This table comes from immunoSEQ multiplex PCR, and its TCRdb copy is limited to in-frame clones, with some not included. The profile shows approximately 60,000 clones, 84% of them singletons. This specimen belongs to a study of OX40 agonist ivuxolimab in advanced cancers. Across the whole study: Every 2 weeks, patients received ivuxolimab intravenously, dosed at 0.01 to 10 mg/kg. Age averaged around 60 years (range roughly 23 to 80), and just over 80% were male.

Germline V gene sequence: CDR1 SEHNR, CDR2 FQNEAQ (reference sequence). V lost 5 bases to trimming and J lost 5 bases; unmatched junction nucleotides: 4. The CDR3 is 15 residues long. The receptor comes from an adult with an advanced solid tumor such as melanoma, head and neck, liver or kidney cancer. V and J are TRBV7-9 and TRBJ2-1; TRBD2 agrees at 12 bases. The sample here was CD4+ or CD8+ T cells sorted from blood, taken in a trial of the OX40 agonist ivuxolimab. The DNA for the CDR3 is TGTGCCAGCAGCACCAGACTAGCGGGAGACAATGAGCAGTTCTTC. Its protein is CASSTRLAGDNEQFF.